This T cell receptor beta chain was sequenced during a study of CD4 T cells in relation to SARS-CoV-2 and coronaviruses. Here immunoSEQ multiplex PCR was the method, and the copy in TCRdb shows in-frame clones only, minus some. The table records approximately 21,000 clones, about three quarters of them present only once. The unexposed donors gave CD4+ T cells in 2011-2018, prior to COVID-19. The cells were cultured for roughly 11 days before CD4+ T cells were isolated. Details on this clone: Its antigen is currently unknown.

The CDR3 contains 16 residues. The junction had 8 bases not matched to a gene; V was cut back by 4 bases and J by 1 base. Germline CDR1 is SGHRS and CDR2 is YFSETQ. The clonotype was recovered from a human donor in good health. J is TRBJ2-3 and V is TRBV5-1; 8 nucleotides match TRBD2. Sequenced input: CD4+ T cells from PBMCs, cultured in vitro. CDR3 residues: CASSGVGRGGTDTQYF. CDR3 in DNA: TGCGCCAGCAGCGGTGTGGGGCGGGGGGGCACAGATACGCAGTATTTT.